This T cell receptor (beta chain) appears in the sequencing data of a study of cytomegalovirus exposure and HLA in healthy donors. The CDR3 totals 15 residues. J lost 2 bases, V lost 1 base, and 3 bases had no gene match. The germline V gene encodes CDR1 SGDLS and CDR2 YYNGEE. The PCR had 60 Vbeta and 13 Jbeta primers. The protocol was immunoSEQ multiplex PCR, while the TCRdb copy is restricted to in-frame clones and leaves out a portion. The sample's table shows tens of thousands of clones. Concerning this clone itself: Its target is unknown.

General study results and limits: A missense variant in DCLRE1C was later tied to TCR beta V- and J-gene trimming. Data from an earlier analysis indicated that most TCR beta V segments were productive either about 87% or about 30% of the time.

Input material: PBMCs. The origin of this receptor is a middle-aged woman in good health and CMV-seronegative. The chain combines TRBV9 with TRBJ2-7, with 10 nucleotides matching TRBD2. CDR3 DNA: TGTGCCAGCAGCGTATCAGCGGGAGGGCCCTACGAGCAGTACTTC. The encoded protein is CASSVSAGGPYEQYF.